These 14 T cell receptor beta chains share one sample of origin, sequenced in a study of PD-L1 blockade in urothelial cancer. The time point here: pretreatment peripheral blood. Measured with immunoSEQ multiplex PCR; TCRdb has only the in-frame clones, and not every one. The table has approximately 50,000 clones, about 80% seen once. This specimen was PBMCs, taken around atezolizumab (anti-PD-L1) treatment. All receptors come from a man between 65 and 85 years old with urothelial cancer.

In its sample, this clone was seen once. The V and J genes are TRBV5-1 and TRBJ2-5; D uncertain. V lost 4 bases to trimming and J lost 5 bases, with 27 bases between them. This CDR3 has 18 amino acids. Germline-derived CDR1 and CDR2 are SGHRS and YFSETQ. For the CDR3, the DNA is TGCGCCAGCAGCGCTGGGCCATTAGAGAATTTTTTTATGGAGACCCAGTACTTC. This translates into CASSAGPLENFFMETQYF.

J is TRBJ1-5 and V is TRBV6-6; the match to TRBD1 covers 8 bases. The germline CDR1 and CDR2 sequences are MNHNY and SVGAGI (reference sequence). CDR3 length equals 13 residues. V trimming: 7 bases; J trimming: 3 bases; junction bases outside the gene matches: 2. The CDR3 DNA follows: TGTGCCAGCACAGGGGGCCTCAATCAGCCCCAGCATTTT. This sequence encodes CASTGGLNQPQHF.

The chain joins TRBV7-9 to TRBJ1-5, with 10 bases that match TRBD1. The CDR3 totals 14 residues. The germline CDR1 and CDR2 sequences are SEHNR and FQNEAQ (reference sequence). With V trimmed by 4 bases and J by 5 bases, 2 bases remained unmatched. In nucleotides, the CDR3 is TGTGCCAGCAGCTCCGGACAGGGGGATCAGCCCCAGCATTTT. It codes for CASSSGQGDQPQHF.

The gene calls are TRBV6-5 and TRBJ2-5; D is perhaps TRBD2 (5 bases). Trimming shortened V by 6 bases and J by 7 bases, and 12 bases separated the two germline ends. Germline CDR1 reads MNHEY; CDR2 reads SVGAGI. This CDR3 has 12 residues. The DNA for the CDR3 is TGTGCCAGCAGCCCCCCCGAGGGGACCCAGTACTTC. Encoded protein: CASSPPEGTQYF.

This chain joins TRBV6-1 and TRBJ1-5, with 9 bases identical to TRBD1. V shed 6 bases and J 4 bases; nucleotides not matched to a gene: 7. Germline CDR1 reads MNHNS; CDR2 reads SASEGT. The CDR3 totals 15 residues. CDR3 nucleotide sequence: TGTGCCAGCAGAGCCGGGACAGGGTGGAATCAGCCCCAGCATTTT. Its protein is CASRAGTGWNQPQHF.

The V and J genes are TRBV18 and TRBJ2-5, with D perhaps matching TRBD1 (8 bases). Germline V CDR1 and CDR2: KGHSH, LQKENI. V shed 2 bases and J shed 5 bases, with 15 bases lying between them. The CDR3 sequence is 15 residues long. CDR3 DNA: TGTGCCAGCTCACCAAGAGGACAGGGAGGGGAGACCCAGTACTTC. This translates into CASSPRGQGGETQYF.

V and J are TRBV9 and TRBJ2-5, with 8 bases identical to TRBD1. From germline, CDR1 is SGDLS and CDR2 YYNGEE. V dropped 4 bases and J dropped 4; count of bases not matched to a gene: 9. The CDR3 contains 15 residues. The CDR3 sequence is CASSPFQGAAETQYF. As DNA, the CDR3 is TGTGCCAGCAGCCCCTTTCAGGGGGCCGCAGAGACCCAGTACTTC.

This clone showed up many times. J is TRBJ2-2 and V is TRBV4-1; 14 nucleotides match TRBD2. Per the germline V gene, CDR1 is MGHRA and CDR2 is YSYEKL. This CDR3 comprises 18 residues. With 3 bases clipped from V and 5 bases from J, the junction kept 8 bases outside the gene matches. The CDR3 is CASSHGGLAGVGTGELFF. The DNA for the CDR3 is TGCGCCAGCAGCCATGGGGGACTAGCGGGAGTCGGTACCGGGGAGCTGTTTTTT.

The rearrangement links TRBV29-1 to TRBJ2-1; TRBD2 matches at 10 bases. Germline V CDR1 and CDR2: SQVTM, ANQGSEA. This CDR3 has 17 residues. The trim removed 3 bases at V and 5 bases at J, leaving 13 bases unmatched. In DNA, the CDR3 is TGCAGCGTTGAGGGACGGACTAGCGGCCGCCCCCACAATGAGCAGTTCTTC. Translated, it gives CSVEGRTSGRPHNEQFF.

The V and J genes are TRBV6-5 and TRBJ2-7; 7 bases align to TRBD1. CDR1 is MNHEY, CDR2 SVGAGI, per germline. The CDR3 length is 15 residues. Trimming at V came to 0 bases and at J to 0 bases, leaving 2 bases not matched to a gene. CDR3 in amino acids: CASSYSGQDSYEQYF. DNA for the CDR3: TGTGCCAGCAGTTACTCCGGACAGGACTCCTACGAGCAGTACTTC.

The V and J genes are TRBV11-3 and TRBJ2-1; TRBD2 agrees at 14 bases. Germline V lookup: CDR1 SGHNT, CDR2 YENEEA. The CDR3 has 18 amino acids. V was clipped by 7 bases and J by 6 bases; unmatched bases: 14. CDR3 in DNA: TGTGCCAGCACCCCGACTAGCGGGGGGGCCGTTGCGGTCAATGAGCAGTTCTTC. Residues: CASTPTSGGAVAVNEQFF.

The rearrangement links TRBV18 to TRBJ2-2; possibly TRBD1 for D (6 bases). The germline V gene encodes CDR1 KGHSH and CDR2 LQKENI. This CDR3 has 16 residues. V was shortened by 1 base and J by 2 bases, with 11 bases between the two germline ends. CDR3 amino acids: CASSPLLGQNTGELFF. The CDR3 region has the DNA TGTGCCAGCTCACCACTCCTGGGACAAAACACCGGGGAGCTGTTTTTT.

This clone was seen a handful of times. V is TRBV7-2 and J is TRBJ2-2; 15 bases match TRBD2. The germline V gene has CDR1 SGHTA and CDR2 FQGNSA. Trimming took 5 bases from V and 5 from J; bases not matched to a gene: 9. The CDR3 extends over 18 amino acids. The CDR3 bases are TGTGCCAGCAGCCCAGGACTAGCGGGAGGGCTCCGGACCGGGGAGCTGTTTTTT. It specifies CASSPGLAGGLRTGELFF. The variable domain in full, with the rest retrieved from reference TRBV7-2 and TRBJ2-2, is GAGVSQSPSNKVTEKGKDVELRCDPISGHTALYWYRQSLGQGLEFLIYFQGNSAPDKSGLPSDRFSAERTGGSVSTLTIQRTQQEDSAVYLCASSPGLAGGLRTGELFFGEGSRLTVL.

The chain uses TRBV15 and TRBJ2-5; TRBD1 might be the D (5 bases). CDR1 and CDR2 from the germline V gene are LNHNV and YYDKDF (reference sequence). The V gene lost 5 bases and the J gene lost 4 bases, with 14 bases spanning the gap. The CDR3 length is 14 residues. The CDR3 coding sequence is TGTGCCACCAGCGTTGGGGCGAGTGGAGAGACCCAGTACTTC. Translated: CATSVGASGETQYF. Full variable domain (missing parts from reference TRBV15 and TRBJ2-5): DAMVIQNPRYQVTQFGKPVTLSCSQTLNHNVMYWYQQKSSQAPKLLFHYYDKDFNNEADTPDNFQSRRPNTSFCFLDIRSPGLGDTAMYLCATSVGASGETQYFGPGTRLLVL.